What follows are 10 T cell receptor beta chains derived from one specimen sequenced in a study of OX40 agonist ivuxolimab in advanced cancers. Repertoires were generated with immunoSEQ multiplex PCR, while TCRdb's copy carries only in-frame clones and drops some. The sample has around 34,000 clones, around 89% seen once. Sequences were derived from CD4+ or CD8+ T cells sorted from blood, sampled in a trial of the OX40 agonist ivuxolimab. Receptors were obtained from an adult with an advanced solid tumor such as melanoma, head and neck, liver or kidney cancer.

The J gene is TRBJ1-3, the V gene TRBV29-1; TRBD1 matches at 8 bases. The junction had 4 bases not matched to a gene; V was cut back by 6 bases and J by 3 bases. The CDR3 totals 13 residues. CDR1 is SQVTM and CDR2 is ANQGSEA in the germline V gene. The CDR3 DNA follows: TGCAGCGTCCTGACAGGGGATGGAAACACCATATATTTT. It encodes CSVLTGDGNTIYF.

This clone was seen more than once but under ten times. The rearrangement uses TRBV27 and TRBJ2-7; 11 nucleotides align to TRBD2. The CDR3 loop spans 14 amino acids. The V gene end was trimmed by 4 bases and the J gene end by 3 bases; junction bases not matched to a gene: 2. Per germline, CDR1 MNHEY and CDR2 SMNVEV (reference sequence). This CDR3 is CASSYGTSGYEQYF. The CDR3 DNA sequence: TGTGCCAGCAGTTATGGGACTAGCGGCTACGAGCAGTACTTC.

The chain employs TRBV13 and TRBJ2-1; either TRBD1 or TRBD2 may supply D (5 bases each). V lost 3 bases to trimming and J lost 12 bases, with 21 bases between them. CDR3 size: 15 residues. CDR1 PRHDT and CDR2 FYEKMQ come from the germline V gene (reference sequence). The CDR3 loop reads CASSFSGGHGMRQFF. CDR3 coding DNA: TGTGCCAGCAGCTTTAGTGGGGGTCACGGGATGAGGCAGTTCTTC.

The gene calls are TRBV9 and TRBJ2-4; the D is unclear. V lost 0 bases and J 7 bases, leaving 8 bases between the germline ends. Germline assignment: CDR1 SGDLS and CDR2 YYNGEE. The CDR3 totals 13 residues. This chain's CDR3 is CASSVGGSNIQYF. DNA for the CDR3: TGTGCCAGCAGCGTAGGAGGTAGCAACATTCAGTACTTC.

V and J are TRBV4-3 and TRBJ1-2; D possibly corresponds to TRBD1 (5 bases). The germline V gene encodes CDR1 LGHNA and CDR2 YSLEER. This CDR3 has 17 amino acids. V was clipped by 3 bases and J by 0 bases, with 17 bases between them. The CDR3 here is CASSHLNRDGANYGYTF. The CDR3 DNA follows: TGCGCCAGCAGCCACCTAAACCGGGACGGGGCTAACTATGGCTACACCTTC.

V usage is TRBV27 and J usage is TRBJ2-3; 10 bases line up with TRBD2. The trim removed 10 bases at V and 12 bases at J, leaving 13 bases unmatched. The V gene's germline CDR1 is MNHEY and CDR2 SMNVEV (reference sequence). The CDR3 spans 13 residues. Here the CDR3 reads CATGAGGQFPQYF. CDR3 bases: TGTGCCACGGGAGCGGGGGGGCAGTTCCCCCAGTATTTT.

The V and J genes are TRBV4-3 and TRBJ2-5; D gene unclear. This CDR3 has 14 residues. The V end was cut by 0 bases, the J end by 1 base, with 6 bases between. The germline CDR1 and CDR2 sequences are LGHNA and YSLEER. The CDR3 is CASSQDPLQETQYF. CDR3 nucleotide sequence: TGCGCCAGCAGCCAAGATCCCCTCCAAGAGACCCAGTACTTC.

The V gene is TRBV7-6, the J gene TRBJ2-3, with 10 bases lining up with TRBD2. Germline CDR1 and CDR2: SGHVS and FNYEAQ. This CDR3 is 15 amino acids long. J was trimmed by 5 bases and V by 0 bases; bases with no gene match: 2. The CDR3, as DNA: TGTGCCAGCAGCTTAGCAGCGGGGGGGCAAGATACGCAGTATTTT. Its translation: CASSLAAGGQDTQYF.

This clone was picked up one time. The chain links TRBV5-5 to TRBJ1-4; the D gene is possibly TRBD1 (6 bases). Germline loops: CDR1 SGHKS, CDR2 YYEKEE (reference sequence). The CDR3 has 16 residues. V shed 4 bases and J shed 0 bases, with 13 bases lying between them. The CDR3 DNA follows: TGTGCCAGCAGCACTACAGGGTACGCAACTAATGAAAAACTGTTTTTT. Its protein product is CASSTTGYATNEKLFF. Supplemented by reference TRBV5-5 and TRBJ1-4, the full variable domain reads DAGVTQSPTHLIKTRGQQVTLRCSPISGHKSVSWYQQVLGQGPQFIFQYYEKEERGRGNFPDRFSARQFPNYSSELNVNALLLGDSALYLCASSTTGYATNEKLFFGSGTQLSVL.

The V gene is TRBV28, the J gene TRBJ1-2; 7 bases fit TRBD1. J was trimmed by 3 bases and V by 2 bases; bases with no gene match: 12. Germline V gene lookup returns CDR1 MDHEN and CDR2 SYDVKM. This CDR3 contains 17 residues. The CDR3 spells CASSLRTGSQRHYGYTF. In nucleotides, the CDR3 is TGTGCCAGCAGTTTAAGGACAGGAAGTCAGAGACACTATGGCTACACCTTC.